This T cell receptor beta chain is drawn from a study of T cell repertoires in cytomegalovirus infection. Study context: Shared public TCR beta signatures pointed to both CMV infection and a matching HLA type. Study conclusions and caveats: HLA-C-restricted TCR beta clonotypes specific for CMV led the ex vivo response. Using cumulative public TCR beta family frequency, the authors identified those who carried CMV together with the relevant HLA.

The CDR3 spans 12 residues. Between the trimmed V and J ends, which lost 2 bases and 9 bases, there was a span of 5 bases. CDR1 and CDR2 from the germline V gene are MNHNS and SASEGT. One entry per CDR3 protein results from TCRdb running MiXCR on the reads. This table holds under 850,000 distinct CDR3 sequences, 35% found once. This clonotype showed up just a few times. Its antigen is currently unknown. The TCR was taken from a human donor in good health (CMV status not recorded). Some clones in this sample may be carry-over from other donors' samples. Sequenced material: PBMCs. This sequence joins TRBV6-1 and TRBJ1-6; D uncertain. The CDR3 bases are TGTGCCAGCAGTGAAAGCGGTTCACCCCTCCACTTT. It specifies CASSESGSPLHF.